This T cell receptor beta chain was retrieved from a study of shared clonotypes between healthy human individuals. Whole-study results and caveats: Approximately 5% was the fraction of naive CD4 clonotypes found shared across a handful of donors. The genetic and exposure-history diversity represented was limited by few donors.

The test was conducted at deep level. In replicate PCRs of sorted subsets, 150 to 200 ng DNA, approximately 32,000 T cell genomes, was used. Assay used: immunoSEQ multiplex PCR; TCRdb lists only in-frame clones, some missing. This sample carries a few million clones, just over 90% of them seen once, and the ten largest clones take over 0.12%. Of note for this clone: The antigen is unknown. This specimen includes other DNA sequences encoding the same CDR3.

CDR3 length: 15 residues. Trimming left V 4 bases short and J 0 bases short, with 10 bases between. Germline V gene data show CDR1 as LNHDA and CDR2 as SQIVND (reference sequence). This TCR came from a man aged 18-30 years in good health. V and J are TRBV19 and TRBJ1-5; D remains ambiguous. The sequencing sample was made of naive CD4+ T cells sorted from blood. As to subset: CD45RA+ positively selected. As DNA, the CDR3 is TGTGCCAGTAGTACGACACTTACTAGCAATCAGCCCCAGCATTTT. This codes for CASSTTLTSNQPQHF.